The 14 T cell receptor beta chains presented below share a single source sample, sequenced in a study of blood T cell repertoires in COVID-19. Measured with immunoSEQ multiplex PCR; TCRdb has only the in-frame clones, and not every one. Of approximately 170,000 clones listed, 80% to 90% are singletons. Material for sequencing was peripheral blood. The source of these receptors is a woman between 55 and 75 years old with COVID-19, enrolled during active disease.

This clone was seen a handful of times. The chain couples TRBV5-1 to TRBJ1-2, with D maybe TRBD1 (5 bases). Per the germline V gene, CDR1 is SGHRS and CDR2 is YFSETQ. V was cut by 4 bases and J by 4 bases, with 17 bases left in between. This CDR3 is built from 15 residues. The CDR3 bases are TGCGCCAGCAGCCCAAACTTTGGGAGGGGCTATGGCTACACCTTC. The encoded protein is CASSPNFGRGYGYTF.

The V gene is TRBV20-1, the J gene TRBJ2-7; D might be TRBD2 (5 bases). Trimming cost V 3 bases and J 9 bases, with 18 bases left between them. CDR3 size: 13 residues. Germline lookup yields CDR1 DFQATT and CDR2 SNEGSKA (reference sequence). The CDR3 sequence: CSASVDFTGGQYF. DNA of the CDR3: TGCAGTGCTAGTGTGGACTTTACCGGCGGGCAGTACTTC.

In this sample, this clone turned up a few times. The chain uses TRBV5-1 and TRBJ2-7; 11 bases fit TRBD1. The trim removed 3 bases at V and 3 bases at J, leaving 5 bases unmatched. Germline CDR1 SGHRS, CDR2 YFSETQ. This CDR3 has 15 amino acids. CDR3 region: CASSWGTGGNYEQYF. DNA for the CDR3: TGCGCCAGCAGCTGGGGGACAGGGGGAAACTACGAGCAGTACTTC.

The chain uses TRBV4-3 and TRBJ2-5; 8 bases line up with TRBD2. Per germline, CDR1 LGHNA and CDR2 YSLEER. CDR3 length equals 16 residues. The junction had 11 bases not matched to a gene; V was cut back by 6 bases and J by 2 bases. CDR3 in amino acids: CASSPRASGLQETQYF. In DNA, the CDR3 is TGCGCCAGCAGTCCTAGGGCTAGCGGGTTACAAGAGACCCAGTACTTC.

This sequence joins TRBV4-3 and TRBJ1-4, with TRBD1 matching 10 bases. Germline values: CDR1 LGHNA, CDR2 YSLEER. The CDR3 has 18 residues. Germline trimming cut 0 bases from V and 7 bases from J; bases unmatched to any gene: 11. DNA of the CDR3: TGCGCCAGCAGCCAAGAGATTGGCGACAGGGGGCAAGGTGAAAAACTGTTTTTT. Translation: CASSQEIGDRGQGEKLFF.

This sequence joins TRBV7-9 and TRBJ1-3; TRBD1 is a possible D gene (6 bases). The CDR3 spans 15 residues. Germline V CDR1 and CDR2: SEHNR, FQNEAQ (reference sequence). V lost 7 bases to trimming and J lost 4 bases, with 17 bases between them. Written as DNA, the CDR3 is TGTGCCAGCAATTTTCCCAGGGGCGGCGGAAACACCATATATTTT. It translates to CASNFPRGGGNTIYF.

The V gene is TRBV7-3, the J gene TRBJ1-4, with 9 bases fitting TRBD1. Germline V gives CDR1 SGHTA, CDR2 FQGTGA. V lost 1 base, J lost 8 bases, and 8 bases stayed unmatched. This CDR3 comprises 16 residues. The CDR3 spells CASSLMGRGQGEKLFF. For the CDR3, the DNA is TGTGCCAGCAGCTTAATGGGGAGGGGACAGGGCGAAAAACTGTTTTTT.

This clone has just one count. The chain joins TRBV11-1 to TRBJ2-1; TRBD2 aligns across 9 bases. J was trimmed by 4 bases and V by 0 bases; bases with no gene match: 1. The CDR3 runs 15 residues. Germline V gives CDR1 SGHAT, CDR2 FQDESV (reference sequence). The CDR3 DNA reads as TGTGCCAGCAGCTTAGCGAGCGGGAGGTACAATGAGCAGTTCTTC. Its translation is CASSLASGRYNEQFF.

V usage is TRBV4-3 and J usage is TRBJ2-2; D remains ambiguous. The CDR3 loop spans 16 amino acids. V shed 1 base and J shed 1 base, with 10 bases lying between them. Per the germline V gene, CDR1 is LGHNA and CDR2 is YSLEER. The CDR3: CASSQAGTVNTGELFF. DNA of the CDR3: TGCGCCAGCAGCCAAGCCGGTACGGTGAACACCGGGGAGCTGTTTTTT.

This chain uses TRBV18 with TRBJ2-7, with TRBD1 as a possible D gene (6 bases). The germline CDR1 and CDR2 sequences are KGHSH and LQKENI. This CDR3 comprises 16 residues. V was clipped by 3 bases and J by 6 bases, with 21 bases between them. CDR3 protein: CASSPLGRDMVGEQYF. CDR3 DNA sequence: TGTGCCAGCTCACCGCTGGGCAGGGACATGGTCGGCGAGCAGTACTTC. The full variable domain, its missing parts supplied by reference TRBV18 and TRBJ2-7, is NAGVMQNPRHLVRRRGQEARLRCSPMKGHSHVYWYRQLPEEGLKFMVYLQKENIIDESGMPKERFSAEFPKEGPSILRIQQVVRGDSAAYFCASSPLGRDMVGEQYFGPGTRLTVT.

This rearrangement joins TRBV6-5 to TRBJ2-3; 9 nucleotides align to TRBD2. This CDR3 is built from 16 residues. The germline gives CDR1 MNHEY, CDR2 SVGAGI. After removal of 4 bases from V and 2 bases from J, the junction contained 7 bases not matched to a gene. Here the CDR3 reads CASSSLSGSLTDTQYF. The CDR3 DNA reads TGTGCCAGCAGTTCACTTAGCGGGAGCCTCACAGATACGCAGTATTTT.

V usage is TRBV27 and J usage is TRBJ2-7; 8 bases fit TRBD1. The CDR3 extends over 14 amino acids. The V segment lost 6 bases and the J segment 4 bases; nucleotides outside the gene matches: 8. Germline loops: CDR1 MNHEY, CDR2 SMNVEV (reference sequence). The CDR3 loop is CASRAGTGLYEQYF. DNA of the CDR3: TGTGCCAGCAGAGCCGGGACAGGACTTTACGAGCAGTACTTC.

The J gene is TRBJ1-2, the V gene TRBV7-9; a weak D match, TRBD1 (6 bases). Germline CDR1 and CDR2: SEHNR and FQNEAQ (reference sequence). This CDR3 has 15 residues. V gave up 4 bases and J gave up 8 bases, with 20 bases separating them. CDR3 nucleotides: TGTGCCAGCAGCTCTTCGGCCGTACAGGGTGGAGGCTACACCTTC. Protein: CASSSSAVQGGGYTF.

The gene calls are TRBV14 and TRBJ1-2; 8 bases agree with TRBD1. This CDR3 has 12 residues. V gave up 5 bases and J gave up 13 bases; unmatched junction bases: 9. Germline loops: CDR1 SGHDN, CDR2 FVKESK. The CDR3 DNA reads TGTGCCAGCAGCGACCTCAGGACAGGGTTCACCTTC. Translation: CASSDLRTGFTF.